This T cell receptor beta chain was sequenced in a study of cytomegalovirus exposure and HLA in healthy donors. Study-wide points: One later analysis, an examination of the 90 to 150 validation repertoires, found that first-cohort TCR clusters tended to co-occur in them. Cytomegalovirus status, reportedly, was diagnosed with high specificity and sensitivity by the classifier. The study designated about 180 TCR beta chains cytomegalovirus-associated. Confirmation was obtained in vitro that a few CMV-associated chains are specific for CMV antigens.

TCRdb's table, derived via immunoSEQ multiplex PCR, lists solely in-frame clones and lacks some. This table has almost 200,000 clones, around 80% appearing once. On this clone: Its target is not known.

Specimen: PBMCs. This sequence originates from a woman between 25 and 40 years old in good health and CMV-seronegative.

As DNA, the CDR3 is TGTGCCAGTCGAGCAGGGTCCGGCTACACCTTC. This translates into CASRAGSGYTF. The rearrangement links TRBV19 to TRBJ1-2; maybe TRBD1 (5 bases). Germline CDR1 reads LNHDA; CDR2 reads SQIVND (reference sequence). The CDR3 contains 11 residues. V dropped 8 bases and J dropped 8 bases, with 12 bases sitting between them. The full variable domain, its missing parts supplied by reference TRBV19 and TRBJ1-2, is DGGITQSPKYLFRKEGQNVTLSCEQNLNHDAMYWYRQDPGQGLRLIYYSQIVNDFQKGDIAEGYSVSREKKESFPLTVTSAQKNPTAFYLCASRAGSGYTFGSGTRLTVV.